This T cell receptor (beta chain) originates from a study of shared clonotypes between healthy human individuals. Naive CD8 cells, CD45RO-negative and positively selected for CCR7, excluded terminally differentiated effector memory CD45RA+ cells. Sequenced by immunoSEQ multiplex PCR; TCRdb stores in-frame clones only, minus some. This sample carries some 630,000 clones, about 96% of them seen once, and the ten largest clones take around 0.1%. CDR3 size: 16 residues. V lost 4 bases to trimming and J lost 1 base, with 16 bases between them. Germline-derived CDR1 and CDR2 are GTSNPN and SVGIG (reference sequence).

The rearrangement uses TRBV30 and TRBJ2-2, with D perhaps being TRBD1 or TRBD2 (7 bases each). The TCR was taken from a woman aged 25-40 years in good health. The sample taken for sequencing was naive CD8+ T cells sorted from blood. In DNA, the CDR3 is TGTGCCTGGACGGGAGGACAGGCCAAGAACACCGGGGAGCTGTTTTTT. This sequence encodes CAWTGGQAKNTGELFF.